Below are 5 T cell receptor beta chains sequenced from a single sample in a study of blood T cell repertoires in COVID-19. TCRdb keeps only in-frame clones here, not all; method: immunoSEQ multiplex PCR. Of 35,000 to 45,000 clones listed, roughly 80% are singletons. Sequenced input: peripheral blood. The receptors were gathered from an elderly woman with acute or convalescent COVID-19.

The chain joins TRBV11-2 to TRBJ2-2, with D uncertain. The germline CDR1 and CDR2 sequences are SGHAT and FQNNGV. V was pared by 2 bases and J by 1 base, with 8 bases between. CDR3 length equals 15 residues. CDR3: CASSLNFLNTGELFF. In DNA form, the CDR3 reads TGTGCCAGCAGCTTAAATTTCCTGAACACCGGGGAGCTGTTTTTT.

This clone showed up just a few times. The chain joins TRBV30 to TRBJ1-2; a weak D match, TRBD1 (6 bases). The CDR3 contains 15 residues. Germline V gene data show CDR1 as GTSNPN and CDR2 as SVGIG (reference sequence). The V and J ends lost 1 base and 3 bases respectively, with 15 bases between them. The CDR3 sequence is CAWSASKSGDYGYTF. For the CDR3, the DNA is TGTGCCTGGAGTGCCTCCAAGTCAGGGGACTATGGCTACACCTTC.

This clone was found a few times. This chain uses TRBV28 with TRBJ1-6; D unresolved. This CDR3 comprises 17 residues. Trimming pared 2 bases from V and 0 bases from J, leaving 11 bases between. Germline V gives CDR1 MDHEN, CDR2 SYDVKM. The CDR3 DNA reads TGTGCCAGCAGTTTACTTGGAGCAAGCTCCTATAATTCACCCCTCCACTTT. Its translation is CASSLLGASSYNSPLHF.

This clone was counted once. The chain uses TRBV5-1 and TRBJ1-2, with 8 bases aligning to TRBD1. Germline-derived CDR1 and CDR2 are SGHRS and YFSETQ. The CDR3 covers 14 residues. V trimming: 3 bases; J trimming: 4 bases; junction bases outside the gene matches: 5. CDR3 in amino acids: CASSSDRVAYGYTF. The CDR3 DNA is TGCGCCAGCAGCTCGGACAGGGTGGCCTATGGCTACACCTTC.

The rearrangement links TRBV5-1 to TRBJ1-2, with D possibly TRBD1 on 5 matching bases. The length of the CDR3 is 13 residues. Trimming left V 4 bases short and J 5 bases short, with 12 bases between. Looked up from germline, CDR1 is SGHRS and CDR2 is YFSETQ. For the CDR3, the DNA is TGCGCCAGCAGCCATGGAGGGGAATATGGCTACACCTTC. Its translation is CASSHGGEYGYTF.